The clone carrying this T cell receptor (beta chain) was counted a few times. These data originate in a study of Ad26.COV2.S vaccination and SARS-CoV-2 variants. Overall study context: Donor was assigned to the Ad26.COV2.S arm of trial COV1001.

Described treatment: 15 to 20 received Ad26.COV2.S at low or high dose, single or two shots; a few received placebo; per-sample allocation not given. Sample collection was performed on day 63 after the first vaccine or placebo injection. Spike of the Wuhan-strain SARS-CoV-2 was expressed by an Ad26 vector, which formed the vaccine. The repertoire was sequenced with immunoSEQ multiplex PCR; TCRdb's copy has only in-frame clones and lacks some. Among about 280,000 clones, over 75% were seen once, and the ten largest hold more than 2.5%. Trimming removed 5 bases at V and 0 bases at J, with 11 bases between. CDR1 is MNHEY and CDR2 is SMNVEV in the germline V gene (reference sequence). The CDR3 contains 16 residues.

The chain joins TRBV27 to TRBJ2-6, with a possible D match to TRBD1 (6 bases). The material was peripheral blood, obtained in a trial of Ad26.COV2.S vaccine versus placebo. The source of this sequence is a person between 18 and 65 years old who received the Ad26.COV2.S COVID-19 vaccine or a placebo. The CDR3, as DNA: TGTGCCAGCAGTCGCAAGGGGGACTCTGGGGCCAACGTCCTGACTTTC. This codes for CASSRKGDSGANVLTF.